The text below deals with one T cell receptor beta chain. Its specificity is unknown. A much larger clone lies one base from this, so it may be a read error. The data derive from a study of T cells in Graves' hyperthyroidism and ophthalmopathy. Study context: Peripheral blood sampling occurred at initial diagnosis, before any treatment.

Study-wide results and caveats: Ophthalmopathy prediction by the model preceded onset by a median approximately six months.

TCR beta CDR3 regions were amplified from RNA transcripts. RT-PCR in the first round (using the HTBI primer set) targeted the TCR CDR3. A single record per CDR3 protein comes from TCRdb applying MiXCR to the multiplex PCR reads. Among about 290,000 distinct CDR3 sequences listed, roughly 13% were seen once. Diagnostic decisions used clinical symptoms, serum thyroxine and TRAb, thyroid ultrasound and orbital computed tomography. This TCR came from a woman in her twenties or thirties with Graves' hyperthyroidism that later progressed to Graves' ophthalmopathy. Sequencing input: blood.

Written as DNA, the CDR3 is TGTGCCAGCAACGGGGGCCTGAACACTGAAGCTTCCTTT. Residues: CASNGGLNTEASF. V and J are TRBV6-1 and TRBJ1-1; a weak D match, TRBD1 (6 bases). This CDR3 is 13 amino acids long. CDR1 is MNHNS, CDR2 SASEGT, per germline.